These 5 T cell receptor beta chains were all obtained from the same sample, sequenced in a study of blood T cell repertoires in COVID-19. Some clones are missing from TCRdb's copy, which holds only in-frame ones; the method was immunoSEQ multiplex PCR. The sample has 130,000 to 150,000 clones; roughly 88% are singletons. Sequencing was carried out using PBMCs or T cells enriched from blood (not recorded which). The receptors stem from a woman under 40 with acute COVID-19.

This clone has just a few counts. The chain employs TRBV28 and TRBJ1-5; D is possibly TRBD1 (6 bases). CDR3 length equals 15 residues. CDR1 is MDHEN, CDR2 SYDVKM, per germline. V lost 3 bases, J lost 7 bases, and 16 bases lay in between. CDR3 sequence (DNA): TGTGCCAGCAGTTTCAGGTCTCACAGGGCCCAGCCCCAGCATTTT. This encodes CASSFRSHRAQPQHF.

With respect to this clone: The sample contains more than one DNA sequence encoding this CDR3. This chain connects TRBV5-1 to TRBJ2-5, with no clear D. The germline CDR1 and CDR2 sequences are SGHRS and YFSETQ. This CDR3 spans 11 amino acids. The V end was cut by 0 bases, the J end by 5 bases, with 2 bases between. The CDR3, as DNA: TGCGCCAGCAGCTTGGCGGAGACCCAGTACTTC. This sequence encodes CASSLAETQYF.

The rearrangement joins TRBV19 to TRBJ2-3; TRBD2 agrees at 10 bases. CDR3 size: 15 residues. Germline loops: CDR1 LNHDA, CDR2 SQIVND (reference sequence). The V and J ends lost 5 bases and 8 bases, in that order; junction bases with no gene match: 10. The DNA of the CDR3 is TGTGCCAGTAGTGAAGCTAGCGGGGGAGCTAGTACGCAGTATTTT. It codes for CASSEASGGASTQYF.

This clone was seen only once. The V gene is TRBV5-1, the J gene TRBJ1-1; tentatively, D is TRBD1 (5 bases). Germline V lookup: CDR1 SGHRS, CDR2 YFSETQ. This CDR3 is built from 15 residues. Between the trimmed V and J ends, which lost 0 bases and 2 bases, there was a span of 11 bases. DNA for the CDR3: TGCGCCAGCAGCTTGGCCAGGGCGACAAACACTGAAGCTTTCTTT. Its translation is CASSLARATNTEAFF.

The chain carries TRBV5-6 and TRBJ2-5; TRBD1 matches 7 bases. Germline V lookup: CDR1 SGHDT, CDR2 YYEEEE. CDR3 length: 15 amino acids. V lost 1 base, J lost 10 bases, and 13 bases stayed unmatched. Written as DNA, the CDR3 is TGTGCCAGCAGCTTGTTGGTACAGGGGTTAGTGGTCCAGTACTTC. Translation: CASSLLVQGLVVQYF.